Listed below are T cell receptor beta chains from one sample, sequenced in a study of CD8 T cells in cerebrospinal fluid in Alzheimer's disease. Using the 10x single-cell sequencing reads, TCRdb records one entry per CDR3 protein without DNA. The table for this sample gives 800 to 1,100 distinct CDR3 sequences. Material: cerebrospinal fluid. The receptors here all came from a human donor in good health. Both conserved end residues are part of each CDR3. Each record gives: J gene, clone size, V gene, CDR3 length, CDR3 protein. Expanded clones are given a class, and other clones once, few, many or no size at all.

j_call: TRBJ2-2
clone_size: medium-sized
v_call: TRBV19
cdr3_length: 15
cdr3_aa: CASTGERGPPGELFF

j_call: TRBJ2-3
clone_size: medium-sized
v_call: TRBV4-2
cdr3_length: 19
cdr3_aa: CASSPAAATGNLNTDTQYF

j_call: TRBJ2-4
clone_size: .
v_call: TRBV15
cdr3_length: 15
cdr3_aa: CATSRRGQGLDIQYF

j_call: TRBJ1-5
clone_size: medium-sized
v_call: TRBV12-3/TRBV12-4
cdr3_length: 14
cdr3_aa: CASSYWGTRGPQHF

j_call: TRBJ2-7
clone_size: large
v_call: TRBV7-2
cdr3_length: 13
cdr3_aa: CASSRQGIDEQYF

j_call: TRBJ1-2
clone_size: medium-sized
v_call: TRBV28
cdr3_length: 12
cdr3_aa: CASSLYTGDYTF

j_call: TRBJ2-7
clone_size: medium-sized
v_call: TRBV4-3
cdr3_length: 13
cdr3_aa: CASSPGRGYEQYF

j_call: TRBJ2-1
clone_size: medium-sized
v_call: TRBV6-6
cdr3_length: 13
cdr3_aa: CAIASGGAHEQFF

j_call: TRBJ1-2
clone_size: medium-sized
v_call: TRBV6-1
cdr3_length: 13
cdr3_aa: CASSLDRGDGYTF

j_call: TRBJ1-1
clone_size: .
v_call: TRBV20-1
cdr3_length: 11
cdr3_aa: CSARVGQKAFF

j_call: TRBJ1-5
clone_size: medium-sized
v_call: TRBV19
cdr3_length: 12
cdr3_aa: CASGGGRQPQHF

j_call: TRBJ2-4
clone_size: medium-sized
v_call: TRBV27
cdr3_length: 11
cdr3_aa: CASSLTAGRYF

j_call: TRBJ2-5
clone_size: medium-sized
v_call: TRBV4-3
cdr3_length: 16
cdr3_aa: CASSRDWDSGQETQYF

j_call: TRBJ2-7
clone_size: medium-sized
v_call: TRBV6-1
cdr3_length: 11
cdr3_aa: CASSVGTEQYF

j_call: TRBJ2-7
clone_size: .
v_call: TRBV2
cdr3_length: 14
cdr3_aa: CASGRTVRTYEQYF

j_call: TRBJ2-3
clone_size: .
v_call: TRBV5-4
cdr3_length: 14
cdr3_aa: CASSLGGLWNSQYF

j_call: TRBJ2-1
clone_size: hyperexpanded
v_call: TRBV7-6
cdr3_length: 16
cdr3_aa: CASSLGPKGVGYEQFF

j_call: TRBJ1-1
clone_size: medium-sized
v_call: TRBV7-9
cdr3_length: 15
cdr3_aa: CASSQNRGLNTEAFF

j_call: TRBJ2-7
clone_size: large
v_call: TRBV6-2/TRBV6-3
cdr3_length: 14
cdr3_aa: CASSFRPQVDGQYF

j_call: TRBJ1-5
clone_size: medium-sized
v_call: TRBV5-1
cdr3_length: 15
cdr3_aa: CASSYGQGSNQPQHF

j_call: TRBJ1-3
clone_size: hyperexpanded
v_call: TRBV7-8
cdr3_length: 17
cdr3_aa: CASSTSGQFSSGNTIYF

j_call: TRBJ1-6
clone_size: medium-sized
v_call: TRBV28
cdr3_length: 15
cdr3_aa: CASSTHGRNNSPLHF